The 8 T cell receptor beta chains below all came from one sample that was sequenced in a study of response to subunit inactivated influenza vaccine. TCRdb recomputed calls from the RT-PCR reads with MiXCR, one row per CDR3 protein. The sample yields 160,000 or so distinct CDR3 sequences, roughly 11% seen once. The source was non-naive T cells sorted from PBMCs, collected roughly 6 weeks after vaccination. The origin of the receptors is a man over 45 who received an inactivated influenza vaccine.

The table lists this clonotype with many counts. The chain carries TRBV28 and TRBJ1-5, with D unclear. This CDR3 region has 14 residues. Deletions cut 5 bases from V and 2 bases from J, with 10 bases between. Germline assignment: CDR1 MDHEN and CDR2 SYDVKM. The CDR3 sequence: CASSPPSRNQPQHF. Here the CDR3 DNA reads TGTGCCAGCAGTCCACCCTCCCGCAATCAGCCCCAGCATTTT.

This clonotype has a handful of counts. The chain uses TRBV12-3 or TRBV12-4 and TRBJ2-1; no definite D call. Trimming stripped 1 base from V and 6 bases from J, with 10 bases between. CDR3 length equals 14 residues. CDR3 amino acids: CASSLEQLGNEQFF. CDR3 sequence (DNA): TGTGCCAGCAGTTTAGAACAGCTGGGCAATGAGCAGTTCTTC.

The V gene is TRBV12-3 or TRBV12-4, the J gene TRBJ2-3; TRBD2 aligns across 8 bases. The V segment lost 6 bases and the J segment 1 base; nucleotides outside the gene matches: 3. This CDR3 is 14 amino acids long. The CDR3 loop reads CASRMRGGTDTQYF. DNA of the CDR3: TGTGCCAGCAGAATGCGGGGGGGCACAGATACGCAGTATTTT.

The rearrangement joins TRBV6-2 or TRBV6-3 to TRBJ2-3; the D gene is possibly TRBD2 (5 bases). Germline CDR1 MNHEY, CDR2 SVGEGT. V dropped 6 bases and J dropped 4 bases, with 8 bases sitting between them. The CDR3 covers 12 residues. As DNA, the CDR3 is TGTGCCAGCAGGACTACGCCAGATACGCAGTATTTT. Its translation is CASRTTPDTQYF.

This clonotype was detected only a few times. The V and J genes are TRBV20-1 and TRBJ2-5; D is uncertain. The CDR3 loop spans 13 amino acids. V shed 3 bases and J shed 0 bases, with 8 bases lying between them. The V gene's germline CDR1 is DFQATT and CDR2 SNEGSKA (reference sequence). The CDR3: CSASRADQETQYF. The CDR3 DNA follows: TGCAGTGCTAGTAGGGCCGACCAAGAGACCCAGTACTTC.

The chain carries TRBV3-1 and TRBJ2-5, with D possibly being TRBD1 (6 bases). CDR1 and CDR2 from the germline V gene are LGHDT and YNNKEL (reference sequence). The CDR3 is 14 residues long. Deletions cut 3 bases from V and 2 bases from J, with 10 bases between. The CDR3 DNA follows: TGTGCCAGCAGCCACATGACAGGTCAAGAGACCCAGTACTTC. This encodes CASSHMTGQETQYF.

This clonotype has just a few counts. The rearrangement joins TRBV10-3 to TRBJ2-3, with D perhaps TRBD2 (7 bases). The CDR3 has 14 amino acids. In germline, CDR1 is ENHRY, CDR2 SYGVKD. V lost 7 bases and J lost 6, with 17 bases in between. The CDR3 spells CAIKEGGGADTQYF. CDR3 bases: TGTGCCATCAAAGAGGGCGGGGGCGCGGATACGCAGTATTTT.

The CDR3 spells CSARDRRQHQYF. CDR3 coding DNA: TGCAGTGCTAGAGATCGTCGACAGCATCAGTACTTC. The gene calls are TRBV20-1 and TRBJ2-5; D is possibly TRBD1 (5 bases). This CDR3 is built from 12 residues. Looked up from germline, CDR1 is DFQATT and CDR2 is SNEGSKA (reference sequence). V lost 0 bases and J 11 bases, leaving 13 bases between the germline ends.